The clone carrying this T cell receptor beta chain appeared a few times. In the PCR, 60 Vbeta and 13 Jbeta primers were used. Assay used: immunoSEQ multiplex PCR; TCRdb lists only in-frame clones, some missing. The sample has 100,000 to 150,000 clones, roughly 84% seen once; the top ten hold 1% to 1.5%. The source of the sample is a study of cytomegalovirus exposure and HLA in healthy donors. Background on the study: Among about 179 million T cells, an earlier analysis found about 110 million unique TCR beta sequences. Out of 398 genotyped donors, 81% belonged to the Caucasian-associated ancestry cluster.

There are 15 residues in the CDR3. The germline V gene has CDR1 SGHTA and CDR2 FQGNSA. V lost 5 bases, J lost 1 base, and 15 bases lay in between. This clonotype was obtained from a girl aged 2 to 9 in good health and CMV-seronegative. The sequenced sample consisted of PBMCs. J is TRBJ2-7 and V is TRBV7-2, with D hard to call. DNA of the CDR3: TGTGCCAGCAGCCCCCAGGCCTACGGATCCTACGAGCAGTACTTC. This codes for CASSPQAYGSYEQYF.